A selection of T cell receptor beta chains follows, all from one sample in a study of response to subunit inactivated influenza vaccine. TCRdb analysed the RT-PCR reads with MiXCR anew, one entry per CDR3 protein. The table includes approximately 530,000 distinct CDR3 sequences, roughly 7.6% detected once. The sample here was PBMCs from blood, taken 23 to 25 months after vaccination. All receptors derive from a man aged 50-75 years who received an inactivated influenza vaccine. Both conserved end residues are part of each CDR3. The D gene is left open where the match is weak. The size of a clone is reported for some rows only, either as once, few or many, or as a class for expanded clones.

size,D,V,J,DNA,CDR3
-,-,TRBV27,TRBJ2-2,TGTGCCAGCAGTTTAGTAGGGGCCGGGAACACCGGGGAGCTGTTTTTT,CASSLVGAGNTGELFF
few,TRBD2,TRBV11-2,TRBJ2-2,TGTGCCAGCAGCTTATATCCGGCGGGGGGGCCGACCGGGGAGCTGTTTTTT,CASSLYPAGGPTGELFF
many,-,TRBV20-1,TRBJ1-1,TGCAGTGCTGACGGCCTACAGGGAGGGGGGAACGGTGAAGCTTTCTTT,CSADGLQGGGNGEAFF
-,TRBD1,TRBV10-3,TRBJ1-5,TGTGCCATCAGTGCGACAGGGTTGGGCAATCAGCCCCAGCATTTT,CAISATGLGNQPQHF
few,-,TRBV12-3/TRBV12-4,TRBJ2-2,TGTGCCAGCAGTTTCGACCCCGGGGAGCTGTTTTTT,CASSFDPGELFF
-,-,TRBV6-2/TRBV6-3,TRBJ2-2,TGTGCCAGCAGTTTTGATGGGATGGCTAAACCTCTTACAAACACCGGGGAGCTGTTTTTT,CASSFDGMAKPLTNTGELFF
many,TRBD1,TRBV3-1,TRBJ2-2,TGTGCCAGCAGCCAAGGGACAGGGCCCGGGGAGCTGTTTTTT,CASSQGTGPGELFF
many,-,TRBV6-1,TRBJ1-1,TGTGCCAGCAGAGATACTGGGAACACTGAAGCTTTCTTT,CASRDTGNTEAFF
many,TRBD1,TRBV20-1,TRBJ1-1,TGCAGTGCAGTACACAGGGGGAGCACTGAAGCTTTCTTT,CSAVHRGSTEAFF
many,-,TRBV5-1,TRBJ2-3,TGCGCCAGCCAGACTTCGGGGAGCACAGATACGCAGTATTTT,CASQTSGSTDTQYF
few,-,TRBV10-3,TRBJ2-3,TGTGCCATCAGTGGACAGGCTAGCACAGATACGCAGTATTTT,CAISGQASTDTQYF
-,TRBD1,TRBV27,TRBJ1-5,TGTGCCAGCAGTGCCGATGACAGGGGCAATCAGCCCCAGCATTTT,CASSADDRGNQPQHF
few,TRBD1,TRBV12-3/TRBV12-4,TRBJ1-1,TGTGCCAGCAGTCCACGACAGGGGATCACTGAAGCTTTCTTT,CASSPRQGITEAFF
many,-,TRBV20-1,TRBJ2-5,TGCAGTGCCCAGGGGGGCGGGGAGACCCAGTACTTC,CSAQGGGETQYF
many,-,TRBV7-3,TRBJ2-5,TGTGCCAGCAGCTTAATCGGCGGGGAGACCCAGTACTTC,CASSLIGGETQYF
many,TRBD2,TRBV6-1,TRBJ2-2,TGTGCCAGCAGTCCATGGGGAGGGAAGAACACCGGGGAGCTGTTTTTT,CASSPWGGKNTGELFF
many,TRBD2,TRBV6-2/TRBV6-3,TRBJ2-1,TGTGCCAGCAGCACACGCTTGGGACTAGCGGGAGACAATGAGCAGTTCTTC,CASSTRLGLAGDNEQFF
-,TRBD1,TRBV11-2,TRBJ2-2,TGTGCCAGCAGCTTAGGGTCGCAGGGGGCGAACACCGGGGAGCTGTTTTTT,CASSLGSQGANTGELFF
-,-,TRBV12-3/TRBV12-4,TRBJ1-2,TGTGCCAGCAGTTCGGGGGGATTAGATGGCTACACCTTC,CASSSGGLDGYTF
many,TRBD2,TRBV11-1,TRBJ2-2,TGTGCCAGCAAAGGGACTAGCGGGCCCGGGGAGCTGTTTTTT,CASKGTSGPGELFF
many,TRBD2,TRBV6-2/TRBV6-3,TRBJ2-7,TGTGCCAGCAGTTTCCCCGGGGGGAACTACGAGCAGTACTTC,CASSFPGGNYEQYF
many,-,TRBV12-3/TRBV12-4,TRBJ1-5,TGTGCCAGCAGTTTAGGGACAGTGGGGAATCAGCCCCAGCATTTT,CASSLGTVGNQPQHF
many,TRBD1,TRBV5-1,TRBJ1-5,TGCGCCAGCAGCATCGGGACAGGGGGCAATCAGCCCCAGCATTTT,CASSIGTGGNQPQHF
few,TRBD1,TRBV7-2,TRBJ2-2,TGTGCCAGCAGCGAGGACAGGGTAGTTTGGAACACCGGGGAGCTGTTTTTT,CASSEDRVVWNTGELFF
many,TRBD2,TRBV29-1,TRBJ2-3,TGCAGCGTAGACGAGGGACTAGCGGGAGCAGATACGCAGTATTTT,CSVDEGLAGADTQYF
few,TRBD2,TRBV5-1,TRBJ2-1,TGCGCCAGCAGCTTTAGCGGGAGGGCCCACAATGAGCAGTTCTTC,CASSFSGRAHNEQFF
few,-,TRBV5-6,TRBJ1-1,TGTGCCAGCAGACGACGCCCAGGGGAATGGGCTGAAGCTTTCTTT,CASRRRPGEWAEAFF
few,TRBD1,TRBV28,TRBJ1-5,TGTGCCAGCAGTTTGTCTGGACAGGGTTGGGATCAGCCCCAGCATTTT,CASSLSGQGWDQPQHF
-,-,TRBV5-1,TRBJ2-1,TGCGCCAGCAAGATGCGGGCGGATACGGTTGGGTTCAATGAGCAGTTCTTC,CASKMRADTVGFNEQFF
many,-,TRBV24-1,TRBJ1-2,TGTGCCACCAGTGAGGGATACGGCTACACCTTC,CATSEGYGYTF
few,TRBD1,TRBV4-1,TRBJ2-3,TGCGCCAGCAGCCGCCCGGGACAGGGCCCGCGGGATACGCAGTATTTT,CASSRPGQGPRDTQYF
-,-,TRBV29-1,TRBJ2-5,TGCAGCGTTGAGGGGGCCGCACCCGGGTGGGAGACCCAGTACTTC,CSVEGAAPGWETQYF
-,-,TRBV5-4,TRBJ2-3,TGTGCCAGTTGGATAGCGAGTGCAGATACGCAGTATTTT,CASWIASADTQYF
few,-,TRBV2,TRBJ2-4,TGTGCCAGCAGTGAGCGACAGCTAGCCAAAAACATTCAGTACTTC,CASSERQLAKNIQYF
-,TRBD2,TRBV4-2,TRBJ2-3,TGTGCCAGCAGCCAGGGACTAGCGGGAGATAGCACAGATACGCAGTATTTT,CASSQGLAGDSTDTQYF
many,TRBD1,TRBV5-1,TRBJ2-1,TGCGCCAGCAGCTTGGGTGGGACAGGGATCTACAATGAGCAGTTCTTC,CASSLGGTGIYNEQFF
few,-,TRBV6-5,TRBJ2-5,TGTGCCAGCAGTTACTCCTTAGGGAAAGAGACCCAGTACTTC,CASSYSLGKETQYF
few,TRBD2,TRBV3-1,TRBJ2-5,TGTGCCAGCAGCCAAGATGGCAGCGGGAACGACTTC,CASSQDGSGNDF
many,-,TRBV11-3,TRBJ2-2,TGTGCCAGTGGCCCGAGGACCGGGGAGCTGTTTTTT,CASGPRTGELFF
few,-,TRBV11-3,TRBJ2-1,TGTGCCAGCAGCAGGCTCGGCGCAGGGAACAATGAGCAGTTCTTC,CASSRLGAGNNEQFF
few,TRBD1,TRBV13,TRBJ1-6,TGTGCCAGCAGCTTACGGCAGGGGGCGATTTATTCACCCCTCCACTTT,CASSLRQGAIYSPLHF
-,-,TRBV10-1,TRBJ1-1,TGCGCCAGCAGAACCCATCCGAACACTGAAGCTTTCTTT,CASRTHPNTEAFF
-,TRBD2,TRBV27,TRBJ2-5,TGTGCCAGCAGTTTATTGGGACTAGCGGGAACGGCCCAAGAGACCCAGTACTTC,CASSLLGLAGTAQETQYF
many,-,TRBV5-1,TRBJ2-7,TGCGCCAGCAGCTTGGCTTGGGTTGACGAGCAGTACTTC,CASSLAWVDEQYF
few,-,TRBV2,TRBJ1-4,TGTGCCAGTACCAGGGGACACATCAATGAAAAACTGTTTTTT,CASTRGHINEKLFF
few,TRBD1,TRBV7-9,TRBJ2-7,TGTGCCAGCAGCAATACAGGGGATGAGCAGTACTTC,CASSNTGDEQYF
many,-,TRBV6-1,TRBJ2-1,TGTGCCAGCAGTGAAGCCCCAGGGAACAATGAGCAGTTCTTC,CASSEAPGNNEQFF